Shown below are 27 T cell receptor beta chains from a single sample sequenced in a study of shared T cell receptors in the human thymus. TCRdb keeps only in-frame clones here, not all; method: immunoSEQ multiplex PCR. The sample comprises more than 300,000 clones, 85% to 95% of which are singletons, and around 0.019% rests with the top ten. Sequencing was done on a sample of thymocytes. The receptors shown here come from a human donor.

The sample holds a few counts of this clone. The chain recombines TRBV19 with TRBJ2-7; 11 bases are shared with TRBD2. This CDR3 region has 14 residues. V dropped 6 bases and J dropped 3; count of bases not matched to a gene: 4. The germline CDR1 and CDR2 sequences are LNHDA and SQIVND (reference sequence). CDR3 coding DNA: TGTGCCAGTAGCCCACTAGCGGGAGACTACGAGCAGTACTTC. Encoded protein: CASSPLAGDYEQYF.

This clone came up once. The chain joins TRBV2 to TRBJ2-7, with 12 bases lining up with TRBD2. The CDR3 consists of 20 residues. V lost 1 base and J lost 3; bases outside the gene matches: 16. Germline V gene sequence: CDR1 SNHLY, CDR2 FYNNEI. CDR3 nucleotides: TGTGCCAGCAGTGAAGAGGTGGGACTAGCGGGCTTCAGCCGGCACTACGAGCAGTACTTC. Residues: CASSEEVGLAGFSRHYEQYF.

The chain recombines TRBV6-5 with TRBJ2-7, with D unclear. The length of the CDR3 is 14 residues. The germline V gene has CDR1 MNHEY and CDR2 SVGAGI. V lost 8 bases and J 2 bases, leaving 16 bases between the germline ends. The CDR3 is CASRTTRRAYEQYF. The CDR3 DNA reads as TGTGCCAGCCGAACTACGCGCCGAGCCTACGAGCAGTACTTC.

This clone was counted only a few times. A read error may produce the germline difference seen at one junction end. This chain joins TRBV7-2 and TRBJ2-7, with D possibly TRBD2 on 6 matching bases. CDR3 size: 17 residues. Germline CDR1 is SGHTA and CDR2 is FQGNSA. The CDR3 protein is CASLRREESDPLILRDF. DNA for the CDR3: TGTGCCAGTCTCCGGAGGGAAGAATCCGACCCACTCATCCTACGAGACTTC. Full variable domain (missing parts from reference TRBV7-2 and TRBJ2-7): GAGVSQSPSNKVTEKGKDVELRCDPISGHTALYWYRQSLGQGLEFLIYFQGNSAPDKSGLPSDRFSAERTGGSVSTLTIQRTQQEDSAVYLCASLRREESDPLILRDFGPGTRLTVT.

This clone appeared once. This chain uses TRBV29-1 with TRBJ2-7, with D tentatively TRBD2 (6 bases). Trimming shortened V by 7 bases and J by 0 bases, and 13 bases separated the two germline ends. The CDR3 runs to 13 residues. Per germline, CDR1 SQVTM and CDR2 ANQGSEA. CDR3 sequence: CSARDGSSYEQYF. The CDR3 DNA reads TGCAGCGCCAGGGACGGGAGCTCCTACGAGCAGTACTTC.

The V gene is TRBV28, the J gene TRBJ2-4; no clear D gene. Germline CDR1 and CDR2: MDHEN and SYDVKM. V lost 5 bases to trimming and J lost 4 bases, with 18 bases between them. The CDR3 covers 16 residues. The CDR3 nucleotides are TGTGCCAGCAGTCCCGCGGTTGGATTGGGGAAAAACATTCAGTACTTC. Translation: CASSPAVGLGKNIQYF.

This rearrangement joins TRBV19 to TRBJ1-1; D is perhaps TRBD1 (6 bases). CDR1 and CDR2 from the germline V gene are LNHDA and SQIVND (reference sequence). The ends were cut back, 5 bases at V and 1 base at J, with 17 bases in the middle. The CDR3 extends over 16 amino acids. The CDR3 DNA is TGTGCCAGTAGTCCGACATACAGGGTCAAGAACACTGAAGCTTTCTTT. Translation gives CASSPTYRVKNTEAFF.

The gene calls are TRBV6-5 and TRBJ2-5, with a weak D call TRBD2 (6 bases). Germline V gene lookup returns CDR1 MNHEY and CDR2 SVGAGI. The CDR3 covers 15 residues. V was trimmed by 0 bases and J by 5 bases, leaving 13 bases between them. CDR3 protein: CASSYSERAGETQYF. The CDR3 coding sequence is TGTGCCAGCAGTTACTCGGAGCGGGCCGGGGAGACCCAGTACTTC.

DNA of the CDR3: TGTGCCAGCAGTTCCCCGACTAGCGGGAGTGGGTCTGAGCAGTTCTTC. This encodes CASSSPTSGSGSEQFF. V usage is TRBV27 and J usage is TRBJ2-1, with 12 bases identical to TRBD2. V shed 4 bases, J shed 9 bases, and the junction held 10 bases outside the gene matches. Germline V CDR1 and CDR2: MNHEY, SMNVEV (reference sequence). This CDR3 is 16 amino acids long.

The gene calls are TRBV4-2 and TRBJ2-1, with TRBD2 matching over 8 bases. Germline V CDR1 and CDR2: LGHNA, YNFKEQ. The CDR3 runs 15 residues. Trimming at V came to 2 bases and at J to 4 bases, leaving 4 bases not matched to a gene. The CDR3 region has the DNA TGTGCCAGCAGCCAATTCCGGGAGGGATACAATGAGCAGTTCTTC. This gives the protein CASSQFREGYNEQFF.

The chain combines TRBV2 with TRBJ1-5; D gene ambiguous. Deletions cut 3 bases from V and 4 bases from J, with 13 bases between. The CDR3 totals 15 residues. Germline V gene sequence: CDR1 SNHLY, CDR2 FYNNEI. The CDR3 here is CASSERVLGNQPQHF. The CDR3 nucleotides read TGTGCCAGCAGTGAGAGGGTCTTGGGTAATCAGCCCCAGCATTTT.

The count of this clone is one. Written as DNA, the CDR3 is TGTGCCTGGAGAACACGAGCGGCGAACACCGGGGAGCTGTTTTTT. This encodes CAWRTRAANTGELFF. The J gene is TRBJ2-2, the V gene TRBV30; possibly TRBD2 for D (5 bases). The V end lost 3 bases, the J end lost 0 bases, and 11 bases lay between the germline ends. Per the germline V gene, CDR1 is GTSNPN and CDR2 is SVGIG (reference sequence). The CDR3 runs 15 residues.

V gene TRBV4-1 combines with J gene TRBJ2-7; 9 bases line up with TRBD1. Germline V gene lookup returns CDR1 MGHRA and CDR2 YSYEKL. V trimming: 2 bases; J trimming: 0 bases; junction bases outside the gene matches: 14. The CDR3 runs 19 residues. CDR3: CASSQRGTGNHNLSYEQYF. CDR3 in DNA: TGCGCCAGCAGCCAAAGGGGGACAGGGAACCATAACCTCTCCTACGAGCAGTACTTC.

The CDR3 region has the DNA TGTGCCAGCAGCATTTACGAGCAGTACTTC. It encodes CASSIYEQYF. The chain uses TRBV7-9 and TRBJ2-7; no firm D call. Germline V gene data show CDR1 as SEHNR and CDR2 as FQNEAQ (reference sequence). V lost 5 bases and J 4 bases, leaving 3 bases between the germline ends. The CDR3 is made up of 10 amino acids.

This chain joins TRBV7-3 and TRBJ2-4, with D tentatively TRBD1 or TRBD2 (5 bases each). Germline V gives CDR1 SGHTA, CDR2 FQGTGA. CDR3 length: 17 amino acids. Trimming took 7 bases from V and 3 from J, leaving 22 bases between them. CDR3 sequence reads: CASNRAGTDGGKNIQYF. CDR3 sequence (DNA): TGTGCCAGCAACCGAGCCGGGACCGACGGTGGCAAAAACATTCAGTACTTC.

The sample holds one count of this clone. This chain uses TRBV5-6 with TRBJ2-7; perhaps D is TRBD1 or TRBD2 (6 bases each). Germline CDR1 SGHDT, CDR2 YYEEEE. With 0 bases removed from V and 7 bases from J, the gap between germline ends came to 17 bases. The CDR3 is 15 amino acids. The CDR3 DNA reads TGTGCCAGCAGCTTGGCGGTTAGCGGAGGGGGGGAGCAGTACTTC. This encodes CASSLAVSGGGEQYF.

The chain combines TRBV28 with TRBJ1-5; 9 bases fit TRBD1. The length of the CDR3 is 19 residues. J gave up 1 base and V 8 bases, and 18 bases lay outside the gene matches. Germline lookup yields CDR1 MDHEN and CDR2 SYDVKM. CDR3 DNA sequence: TGTGCCAGCTGTCCGGCAAGCCCGGACAGGGGATGGAGCAATCAGCCCCAGCATTTT. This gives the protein CASCPASPDRGWSNQPQHF. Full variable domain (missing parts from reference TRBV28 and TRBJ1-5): DVKVTQSSRYLVKRTGEKVFLECVQDMDHENMFWYRQDPGLGLRLIYFSYDVKMKEKGDIPEGYSVSREKKERFSLILESASTNQTSMYLCASCPASPDRGWSNQPQHFGDGTRLSIL.

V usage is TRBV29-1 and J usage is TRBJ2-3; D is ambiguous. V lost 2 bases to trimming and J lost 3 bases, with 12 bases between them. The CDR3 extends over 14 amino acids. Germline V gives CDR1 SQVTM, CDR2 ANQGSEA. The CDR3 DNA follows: TGCAGCGTTGAATGGCAAGGTAGTACAGATACGCAGTATTTT. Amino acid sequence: CSVEWQGSTDTQYF.

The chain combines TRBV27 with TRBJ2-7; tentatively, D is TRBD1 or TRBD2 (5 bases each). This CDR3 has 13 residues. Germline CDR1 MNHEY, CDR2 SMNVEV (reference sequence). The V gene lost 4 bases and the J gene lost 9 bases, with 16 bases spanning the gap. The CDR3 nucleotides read TGTGCCAGCAGTTCCGGGAACAGGTCGCTGCAGTACTTC. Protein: CASSSGNRSLQYF.

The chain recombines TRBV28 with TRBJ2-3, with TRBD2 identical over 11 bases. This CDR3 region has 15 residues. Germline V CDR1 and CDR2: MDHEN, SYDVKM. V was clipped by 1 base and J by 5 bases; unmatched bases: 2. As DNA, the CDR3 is TGTGCCAGCAGTTTATTTAGCGGGGGGGGAGATACGCAGTATTTT. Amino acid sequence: CASSLFSGGGDTQYF.

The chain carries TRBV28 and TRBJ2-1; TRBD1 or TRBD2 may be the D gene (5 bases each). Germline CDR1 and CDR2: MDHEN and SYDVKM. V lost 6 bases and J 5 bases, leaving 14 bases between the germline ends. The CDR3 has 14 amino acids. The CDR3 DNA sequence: TGTGCCAGCAGCTCCCACGGGGCAAACAATGAGCAGTTCTTC. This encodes CASSSHGANNEQFF.

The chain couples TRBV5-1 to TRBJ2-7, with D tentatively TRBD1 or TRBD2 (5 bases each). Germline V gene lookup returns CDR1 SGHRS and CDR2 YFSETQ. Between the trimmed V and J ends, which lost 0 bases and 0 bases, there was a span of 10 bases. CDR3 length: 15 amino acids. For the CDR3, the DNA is TGCGCCAGCAGCTTGGAAGGGACGGGCTCCTACGAGCAGTACTTC. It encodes CASSLEGTGSYEQYF.

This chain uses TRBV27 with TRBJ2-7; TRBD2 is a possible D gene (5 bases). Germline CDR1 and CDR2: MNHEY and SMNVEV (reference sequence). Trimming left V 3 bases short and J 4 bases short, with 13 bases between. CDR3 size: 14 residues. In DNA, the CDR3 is TGTGCCAGCAGTTTCGAATCTGGGGAGTACGAGCAGTACTTC. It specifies CASSFESGEYEQYF.

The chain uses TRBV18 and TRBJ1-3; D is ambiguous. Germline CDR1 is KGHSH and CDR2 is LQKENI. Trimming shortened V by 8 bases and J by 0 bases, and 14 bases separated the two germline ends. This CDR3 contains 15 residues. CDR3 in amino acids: CASRPGGFSGNTIYF. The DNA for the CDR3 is TGTGCCAGCCGCCCCGGAGGGTTCTCTGGAAACACCATATATTTT.

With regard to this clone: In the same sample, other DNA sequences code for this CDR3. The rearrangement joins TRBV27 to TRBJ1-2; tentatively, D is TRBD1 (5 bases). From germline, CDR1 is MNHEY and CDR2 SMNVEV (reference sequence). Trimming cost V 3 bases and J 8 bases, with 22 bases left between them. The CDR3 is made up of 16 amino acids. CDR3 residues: CASSLGSGRSQEGYTF. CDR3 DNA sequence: TGTGCCAGCAGTTTGGGTTCGGGACGCTCCCAAGAGGGCTACACCTTC.

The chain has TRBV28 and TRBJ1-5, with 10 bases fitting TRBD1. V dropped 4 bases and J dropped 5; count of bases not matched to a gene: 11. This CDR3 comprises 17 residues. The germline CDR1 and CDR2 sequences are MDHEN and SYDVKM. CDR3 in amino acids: CASSSINRDRGDQPQHF. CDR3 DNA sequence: TGTGCCAGCAGTTCAATTAACCGGGACAGGGGTGATCAGCCCCAGCATTTT.

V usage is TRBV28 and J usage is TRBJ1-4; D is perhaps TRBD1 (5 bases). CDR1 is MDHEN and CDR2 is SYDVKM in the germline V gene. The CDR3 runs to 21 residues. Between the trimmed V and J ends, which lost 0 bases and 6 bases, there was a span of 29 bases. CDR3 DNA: TGTGCCAGCAGTTTATGCCCCTCGGGCAGGGAGAGGTCGACGCACTATGAAAAACTGTTTTTT. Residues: CASSLCPSGRERSTHYEKLFF.